The present T cell receptor (beta chain) was sequenced within a study of blood T cell repertoires in COVID-19. Background on the study: PBMCs, B-cell-depleted T cells, or T cells provided the cDNA or gDNA that made up the material.

Sequenced by immunoSEQ multiplex PCR; TCRdb stores in-frame clones only, minus some. The sample has hundreds of thousands of clones, about nine tenths seen once. In germline, CDR1 is SGHRS, CDR2 YFSETQ. This CDR3 spans 13 amino acids. V lost 2 bases, J lost 2 bases, and 1 base stayed unmatched. The sample was peripheral blood. The V call is TRBV5-1, the J call TRBJ2-7; 7 nucleotides line up with TRBD1. The receptor's source is a woman aged 25 to 39 with active or convalescent COVID-19. CDR3 sequence: CASSLGGPYEQYF. Here the CDR3 DNA reads TGCGCCAGCAGCTTAGGGGGCCCCTACGAGCAGTACTTC.